These T cell receptor beta chains were read from a single sample in a study of radiotherapy plus CTLA-4 blockade in lung cancer. This table comes from immunoSEQ multiplex PCR, and its TCRdb copy is limited to in-frame clones, with some not included. Among 60,000 to 70,000 clones, around 80% were seen once, and the ten largest hold under 10%. The sequenced sample was peripheral blood, obtained from a patient treated with radiotherapy plus ipilimumab. All receptors come from a human donor with non-small cell lung cancer who had a complete response to radiotherapy plus ipilimumab. Both conserved end residues are part of each CDR3. Fields, in order: CDR3 length, clone size, V gene, D gene, J gene, CDR3 DNA, CDR3 protein. D genes are given only for firm matches. Where a row states a size, it is once, few, many or the class of an expanded clone; other rows omit it.

length: 14; size: NA; V: TRBV25-1; D: NA; J: TRBJ1-1; DNA: TGTGCCAGCAGTCTCACCCTCGGGGACACTGAAGCTTTCTTT; CDR3: CASSLTLGDTEAFF
length: 14; size: NA; V: TRBV12-5; D: NA; J: TRBJ1-4; DNA: TGTGCTAGTGCCCGTGACAGATCTAATGAAAAACTGTTTTTT; CDR3: CASARDRSNEKLFF
length: 12; size: NA; V: TRBV28; D: NA; J: TRBJ2-1; DNA: TGTGCCAGCAGTTTGGGGATGGGTGAGCAGTTCTTC; CDR3: CASSLGMGEQFF
length: 14; size: NA; V: TRBV6-5; D: NA; J: TRBJ1-2; DNA: TGTGCCAGCAGTGAATTCACAGTTAACTATGGCTACACCTTC; CDR3: CASSEFTVNYGYTF
length: 17; size: once; V: TRBV18; D: NA; J: TRBJ1-2; DNA: TGTGCCAGCTCACCAAATCGACCGGGACATCCTAACTATGGCTACACCTTC; CDR3: CASSPNRPGHPNYGYTF
length: 13; size: NA; V: TRBV7-9; D: NA; J: TRBJ2-3; DNA: TGTGCCAGCAGCTTTTCTAGCACAGATACGCAGTATTTT; CDR3: CASSFSSTDTQYF
length: 14; size: NA; V: TRBV19; D: NA; J: TRBJ2-3; DNA: TGTGCCAGTAGTACCCTCGGATCGGCAGATACGCAGTATTTT; CDR3: CASSTLGSADTQYF
length: 16; size: NA; V: TRBV18; D: TRBD1; J: TRBJ1-2; DNA: TGTGCCAGCTCACCGGGGGCCAGGGGGCTGGGCTATGGCTACACCTTC; CDR3: CASSPGARGLGYGYTF
length: 13; size: NA; V: TRBV5-4; D: NA; J: TRBJ2-5; DNA: TGTGCCAGCAGCTTATCCCTCTCCAACCCGACGTACTTC; CDR3: CASSLSLSNPTYF
length: 16; size: NA; V: TRBV6-1; D: TRBD2; J: TRBJ2-5; DNA: TGTGCCAGCAGTGAGTTGGCTAGCGGGAGTGGTGAGACCCAGTACTTC; CDR3: CASSELASGSGETQYF
length: 12; size: NA; V: TRBV30; D: NA; J: TRBJ2-5; DNA: TGTGCCTGGACCCTGACCCAAGAGACCCAGTACTTC; CDR3: CAWTLTQETQYF
length: 14; size: NA; V: TRBV7-2; D: NA; J: TRBJ1-5; DNA: TGTGCCAGCAGTCCAGACGGTAGCAATCAGCCCCAGCATTTT; CDR3: CASSPDGSNQPQHF
length: 13; size: NA; V: TRBV18; D: NA; J: TRBJ1-2; DNA: TGTGCCAGCTCACTCGGCATGGGTCCTGGCTACACCTTC; CDR3: CASSLGMGPGYTF
length: 14; size: NA; V: TRBV7-8; D: NA; J: TRBJ1-2; DNA: TGTGCCAGCAGCCCCGGGACCGCGGCCTATGGCTACACCTTC; CDR3: CASSPGTAAYGYTF
length: 15; size: few; V: TRBV7-2; D: NA; J: TRBJ1-4; DNA: TGTGCCAGCAGCTCGGTCGGGGCAACTAATGAAAAACTGTTTTTT; CDR3: CASSSVGATNEKLFF
length: 16; size: NA; V: TRBV18; D: TRBD1; J: TRBJ1-2; DNA: TGTGCCAGCTCACCAAGCCCCCTGACAGGGGAAGGCGGCTACACCTTC; CDR3: CASSPSPLTGEGGYTF
length: 13; size: NA; V: TRBV9; D: NA; J: TRBJ2-5; DNA: TGTGCCAGCAGTGTTAGCGGTCAAGAGACCCAGTACTTC; CDR3: CASSVSGQETQYF
length: 13; size: NA; V: TRBV7-2; D: NA; J: TRBJ1-2; DNA: TGTGCCAGCAGCTTAGAGTCAGGCTATGGCTACACCTTC; CDR3: CASSLESGYGYTF